One sample yielded the 21 T cell receptor beta chains listed below, sequenced in a study of cytomegalovirus exposure and HLA in healthy donors (dated by TCRdb to about 2017). Library construction relied on the immunoSEQ multiplex PCR assay. For the multiplex PCR, a mixture combining 60 forward primers for TCR Vbeta segments and 13 reverse primers for TCR Jbeta segments was used. TCRdb carries this immuneACCESS record with in-frame sequences only. Its versions omit some clonotypes, under half of them owing to an unresolved V gene in the studies checked, with the rest unexplained. For this sample, the table gives about 210,000 clones. The biggest ten clones account for around 0.95% of the sample. Sequencing input: PBMCs. Receptors originate from a woman aged 25 to 39 in good health and CMV-seropositive.

A word on this clone: One end of the junction varies from germline; a read error may be responsible. The CDR3 reads CASSLNRAGLGNQPRHF. The CDR3 nucleotides read TGTGCCAGCAGCTTAAATCGGGCAGGGTTGGGGAATCAGCCCCGGCATTTT. The chain joins TRBV7-6 to TRBJ1-5; perhaps TRBD1 as D (5 bases). Germline CDR1 and CDR2: SGHVS and FNYEAQ. This CDR3 has 17 amino acids.

The chain uses TRBV19 and TRBJ1-1, with TRBD1 matching 7 bases. CDR3 length: 18 amino acids. V was pared by 5 bases and J by 1 base, with 16 bases of the junction left unmatched. The V gene's germline CDR1 is LNHDA and CDR2 SQIVND (reference sequence). The CDR3 DNA is TGTGCCAGTAGTCGGCCTCCGGGACAGACCCCCGCGAACACTGAAGCTTTCTTT. Protein sequence: CASSRPPGQTPANTEAFF.

A remark on this clone: The sample has other DNA sequences that encode this CDR3 too. The V and J genes are TRBV28 and TRBJ2-7; 8 positions agree with TRBD1. This CDR3 spans 14 amino acids. Germline loops: CDR1 MDHEN, CDR2 SYDVKM. Losses at the gene ends were 6 bases for V and 0 bases for J; bases not matched to a gene: 4. CDR3 protein: CASSYRGISYEQYF. In DNA form, the CDR3 reads TGTGCCAGCAGCTACAGGGGGATCTCCTACGAGCAGTACTTC.

This rearrangement joins TRBV9 to TRBJ2-5; D is uncertain. The V gene lost 1 base and the J gene lost 5 bases, with 9 bases spanning the gap. Germline V gene data show CDR1 as SGDLS and CDR2 as YYNGEE. There are 13 residues in the CDR3. The CDR3 spells CASSVTPPETQYF. The CDR3 DNA follows: TGTGCCAGCAGCGTAACTCCCCCGGAGACCCAGTACTTC.

J is TRBJ2-7 and V is TRBV28; 14 positions agree with TRBD2. The J segment lost 5 bases and the V segment lost 6 bases, leaving 3 bases of the junction unmatched. CDR1 and CDR2 from the germline V gene are MDHEN and SYDVKM. The CDR3 extends over 14 amino acids. CDR3 nucleotide sequence: TGTGCCAGCAGAATGACTAGCGGGAGGGACGAGCAGTACTTC. Encoded protein: CASRMTSGRDEQYF.

The chain carries TRBV4-2 and TRBJ2-3; tentatively, D is TRBD2 (6 bases). Germline CDR1 LGHNA, CDR2 YNFKEQ. This CDR3 is 17 amino acids long. The ends were cut back, 0 bases at V and 6 bases at J, with 19 bases in the middle. In nucleotides, the CDR3 is TGTGCCAGCAGCCAAGATTCCAGCCGACGCCGGGGGGATACGCAGTATTTT. Its protein is CASSQDSSRRRGDTQYF.

The chain is built from TRBV6-1 and TRBJ2-3, with TRBD2 matching over 10 bases. Germline V gives CDR1 MNHNS, CDR2 SASEGT. CDR3 length: 14 residues. J gave up 4 bases and V 4 bases, and 2 bases lay outside the gene matches. The CDR3 is CASSAAGGSDTQYF. CDR3 nucleotides: TGTGCCAGCAGTGCAGCGGGGGGGTCAGATACGCAGTATTTT.

The gene calls are TRBV11-2 and TRBJ2-7; D is possibly TRBD2 (6 bases). This CDR3 is built from 13 residues. V was trimmed by 5 bases and J by 7 bases, leaving 15 bases between them. CDR1 and CDR2 from the germline V gene are SGHAT and FQNNGV. DNA of the CDR3: TGTGCCAGCAGCGCACGCCAGCGGGCTGAGCAGTACTTC. Translated: CASSARQRAEQYF.

The CDR3 protein is CASRTGQGDGGYTF. The CDR3 DNA reads TGTGCCAGCAGGACAGGACAGGGGGACGGGGGCTACACCTTC. The chain carries TRBV28 and TRBJ1-2; TRBD1 matches at 10 bases. J lost 8 bases, V lost 6 bases, and 9 bases had no gene match. CDR3 length equals 14 residues. Germline-derived CDR1 and CDR2 are MDHEN and SYDVKM.

To note about this clone: Sequence at one end of the junction differs from germline and may be a read error. The chain combines TRBV6-1 with TRBJ2-4; TRBD1 matches at 7 bases. The CDR3 runs to 15 residues. CDR1 is MNHNS, CDR2 SASEGT, per germline. The DNA for the CDR3 is TGTGCCAGCAGCGAAGGGGGCCACCCGTTAACTCCTCAGTACTTC. Its translation is CASSEGGHPLTPQYF.

This chain links TRBV27 with TRBJ1-1, with 7 bases lining up with TRBD1. Trimming took 7 bases from V and 6 from J; bases not matched to a gene: 8. The germline V gene has CDR1 MNHEY and CDR2 SMNVEV (reference sequence). CDR3 size: 13 residues. CDR3 nucleotides: TGTGCCAGCACACCTAGGGGGCACTCTGAAGCTTTCTTT. Protein product: CASTPRGHSEAFF.

V is TRBV12-5 and J is TRBJ1-2, with unresolved D. V lost 7 bases and J 2 bases, leaving 11 bases between the germline ends. This CDR3 has 13 residues. The germline CDR1 and CDR2 sequences are LGHNT and FRNRAP. CDR3 in amino acids: CASAIQTNYGYTF. CDR3 coding DNA: TGTGCTAGTGCCATACAGACCAACTATGGCTACACCTTC.

The rearrangement uses TRBV5-4 and TRBJ2-7, with 7 positions matching TRBD2. CDR3 size: 14 residues. CDR1 is SGHNT, CDR2 YYREEE, per germline (reference sequence). The J segment lost 4 bases and the V segment lost 4 bases, leaving 8 bases of the junction unmatched. The CDR3 sequence is CASSVDPGGYEQYF. The CDR3 DNA is TGTGCCAGCAGCGTAGACCCGGGAGGTTACGAGCAGTACTTC.

This chain links TRBV5-6 with TRBJ1-1, with a weak D call TRBD1 (6 bases). The CDR3 covers 12 residues. Trimming removed 0 bases from V and 7 bases from J, with 7 bases in between. Germline-derived CDR1 and CDR2 are SGHDT and YYEEEE. CDR3 bases: TGTGCCAGCAGCTTGGGGACAGTTGAAGCTTTCTTT. Encoded protein: CASSLGTVEAFF.

The rearrangement uses TRBV19 and TRBJ1-4; weak D call: TRBD1 (5 bases). V was shortened by 6 bases and J by 8 bases, with 16 bases between the two germline ends. Germline-derived CDR1 and CDR2 are LNHDA and SQIVND (reference sequence). This CDR3 is 14 amino acids long. The DNA for the CDR3 is TGTGCCAGTAGGACGGGGCCTGGAGGGGAAAAACTGTTTTTT. Its protein product is CASRTGPGGEKLFF.

The chain's CDR3 is CASSYSEPYEQYF. DNA of the CDR3: TGTGCCAGCAGTTACTCAGAGCCCTACGAGCAGTACTTC. The chain recombines TRBV6-6 with TRBJ2-7; D unresolved. Germline CDR1 is MNHNY and CDR2 is SVGAGI (reference sequence). The CDR3 sequence is 13 residues long. Deletions cut 0 bases from V and 2 bases from J, with 5 bases between.

The rearrangement links TRBV6-5 to TRBJ2-5; TRBD1 matches 11 bases. The J call is doubtful: the DNA matches TRBJ2-7 better. The CDR3 has 14 residues. The V gene's germline CDR1 is MNHEY and CDR2 SVGAGI. The CDR3: CASSWTGGPYEQYF. The DNA for the CDR3 is TGTGCCAGCAGTTGGACAGGGGGCCCCTACGAGCAGTACTTC.

V is TRBV27 and J is TRBJ2-3, with D maybe TRBD2 (7 bases). V was cut by 6 bases and J by 1 base, with 14 bases left in between. The CDR3 contains 15 residues. Per germline, CDR1 MNHEY and CDR2 SMNVEV (reference sequence). The CDR3 loop reads CASSLGGPRTDTQYF. The CDR3 region has the DNA TGTGCCAGCAGCTTGGGGGGGCCCCGCACAGATACGCAGTATTTT.

The rearrangement links TRBV4-3 to TRBJ2-7; TRBD1 might be the D (6 bases). Per the germline V gene, CDR1 is LGHNA and CDR2 is YSLEER. Trimming took 0 bases from V and 3 from J, leaving 12 bases between them. This CDR3 is built from 15 residues. DNA of the CDR3: TGCGCCAGCAGCCAAGAACAGGGCAGATTCTACGAGCAGTACTTC. Translated: CASSQEQGRFYEQYF.

This rearrangement joins TRBV7-9 to TRBJ1-1; 7 nucleotides agree with TRBD1. Germline assignment: CDR1 SEHNR and CDR2 FQNEAQ (reference sequence). The CDR3 has 15 residues. Trimming cost V 5 bases and J 4 bases; bases outside gene matches: 10. CDR3 protein: CASSQNTGTATEAFF. For the CDR3, the DNA is TGTGCCAGCAGCCAAAATACCGGGACAGCCACTGAAGCTTTCTTT.

In DNA, the CDR3 is TGCGCCAGCAGCCAAGCGGGGACAGGGGGATTCCATGGCTACACCTTC. Protein sequence: CASSQAGTGGFHGYTF. The V and J genes are TRBV4-3 and TRBJ1-2; 11 bases align to TRBD1. With 1 base clipped from V and 6 bases from J, the junction kept 7 bases outside the gene matches. CDR1 and CDR2 from the germline V gene are LGHNA and YSLEER. This CDR3 region has 16 residues.